Below are 23 T cell receptor beta chains sequenced from a single sample in a study of vaccination effects on CD4 cells after COVID-19. These TCRs' antigens remain unknown. The data were produced by immunoSEQ multiplex PCR, yet TCRdb's version contains in-frame clones alone and is incomplete. The sample yields some 28,000 clones, over 55% seen once. The culture ran for around nine days, and then CD4+ T cells were isolated. Sequencing was performed on CD4+ T cells from PBMCs cultured without peptide, taken before COVID-19 vaccination. The receptors derive from a human donor who received a COVID-19 vaccine.

This sequence joins TRBV27 and TRBJ2-1; D is unresolved. V shed 2 bases and J shed 0 bases, with 14 bases lying between them. Germline V gene sequence: CDR1 MNHEY, CDR2 SMNVEV (reference sequence). This CDR3 has 17 residues. The CDR3 coding sequence is TGTGCCAGCAGTTTACCCCAACTGTTAGGCTCCTACAATGAGCAGTTCTTC. Translating gives CASSLPQLLGSYNEQFF.

The table lists this clone with a few counts. V is TRBV3-1 (or the pseudogene TRBV3-2) and J is TRBJ2-1; no firm D call. The CDR3 length is 11 residues. The V end lost 4 bases, the J end lost 13 bases, and 11 bases lay between the germline ends. The germline gives CDR1 LGHDT, CDR2 YNNKEL (reference sequence). Here the CDR3 reads CASSLASTQFF. Written as DNA, the CDR3 is TGTGCCAGCAGCCTTGCTAGTACTCAGTTCTTC.

This rearrangement joins TRBV19 to TRBJ2-3, with 8 bases that match TRBD1. The CDR3 covers 14 residues. Germline CDR1 reads LNHDA; CDR2 reads SQIVND (reference sequence). The V segment lost 3 bases and the J segment 2 bases; nucleotides outside the gene matches: 1. The CDR3, as DNA: TGTGCCAGTAGTATGACAGGGGTCACAGATACGCAGTATTTT. It yields the protein CASSMTGVTDTQYF. The whole variable domain, remainder taken from reference TRBV19 and TRBJ2-3, is DGGITQSPKYLFRKEGQNVTLSCEQNLNHDAMYWYRQDPGQGLRLIYYSQIVNDFQKGDIAEGYSVSREKKESFPLTVTSAQKNPTAFYLCASSMTGVTDTQYFGPGTRLTVL.

CDR3 coding DNA: TGCGCCAGCAGTGCCATTGGGGGCAATTCACCCCTCCACTTT. Amino acids: CASSAIGGNSPLHF. J is TRBJ1-6 and V is TRBV10-2; a weak D match, TRBD1 (6 bases). Trimming removed 4 bases from V and 7 bases from J, with 11 bases in between. The CDR3 is 14 amino acids. Germline V CDR1 and CDR2: WSHSY, SAAADI.

The chain combines TRBV5-1 with TRBJ2-5; 10 positions match TRBD2. The V and J ends lost 3 bases and 4 bases, in that order; junction bases with no gene match: 15. Germline CDR1 reads SGHRS; CDR2 reads YFSETQ. This CDR3 is 18 amino acids long. This chain's CDR3 is CASSSLPASGRIGETQYF. The CDR3 DNA is TGCGCCAGCAGCTCCCTGCCGGCTAGCGGGAGAATAGGAGAGACCCAGTACTTC. The entire variable domain, with the rest obtained from reference TRBV5-1 and TRBJ2-5, is as follows: KAGVTQTPRYLIKTRGQQVTLSCSPISGHRSVSWYQQTPGQGLQFLFEYFSETQRNKGNFPGRFSGRQFSNSRSEMNVSTLELGDSALYLCASSSLPASGRIGETQYFGPGTRLLVL.

This chain connects TRBV6-6 to TRBJ2-2; TRBD1 aligns across 9 bases. In germline, CDR1 is MNHNY, CDR2 SVGAGI (reference sequence). V lost 6 bases to trimming and J lost 3 bases; unmatched junction nucleotides: 5. This CDR3 contains 15 residues. The CDR3: CASRNRGLDTGELFF. CDR3 in DNA: TGTGCCAGCAGGAACAGGGGGCTGGACACCGGGGAGCTGTTTTTT.

This chain connects TRBV4-1 to TRBJ2-5; perhaps D is TRBD1 or TRBD2 (6 bases each). Germline V gives CDR1 MGHRA, CDR2 YSYEKL. The V and J ends lost 3 bases and 4 bases respectively, with 18 bases between them. The CDR3 spans 16 residues. In nucleotides, the CDR3 is TGCGCCAGCAGCCACAACCCTATACAGGGAGGAGAGACCCAGTACTTC. Amino acids: CASSHNPIQGGETQYF.

The V gene is TRBV7-9, the J gene TRBJ1-1; no reliable D call. The V gene's germline CDR1 is SEHNR and CDR2 FQNEAQ (reference sequence). There are 15 residues in the CDR3. V gave up 5 bases and J gave up 2 bases, with 15 bases separating them. The DNA for the CDR3 is TGTGCCAGCAGCCGGACGAACGGCCCCAACACTGAAGCTTTCTTT. Protein sequence: CASSRTNGPNTEAFF. Full variable domain (remainder filled in from reference TRBV7-9 and TRBJ1-1): DTGVSQNPRHKITKRGQNVTFRCDPISEHNRLYWYRQTLGQGPEFLTYFQNEAQLEKSRLLSDRFSAERPKGSFSTLEIQRTEQGDSAMYLCASSRTNGPNTEAFFGQGTRLTVV.

The V gene is TRBV10-3, the J gene TRBJ2-5; maybe TRBD2 (5 bases). V lost 7 bases, J lost 5 bases, and 17 bases lay in between. CDR3 length: 14 residues. Germline CDR1 ENHRY, CDR2 SYGVKD. The CDR3 coding sequence is TGTGCCATCAATCCAGGACTGGGATTCGAGACCCAGTACTTC. Translating it yields CAINPGLGFETQYF.

The chain recombines TRBV3-1 (or the pseudogene TRBV3-2) with TRBJ2-5, with a tentative D call TRBD2 (5 bases). The CDR3 extends over 15 amino acids. Germline V gene sequence: CDR1 LGHDT, CDR2 YNNKEL (reference sequence). Trimming shortened V by 3 bases and J by 7 bases, and 18 bases separated the two germline ends. The CDR3 DNA is TGTGCCAGCAGCCAGCGACCGGAACCAGAGGGGACCCAGTACTTC. It codes for CASSQRPEPEGTQYF.

The chain has TRBV7-8 and TRBJ2-2; D not resolved. CDR1 and CDR2 (germline): SGHVS, FQNEAQ. Trimming left V 4 bases short and J 6 bases short, with 21 bases between. The CDR3 sequence is 17 residues long. In DNA form, the CDR3 reads TGTGCCAGCAGCTCCCGAAGGTTAGGGCTGGGTGCCGGGGAGCTGTTTTTT. Its translation is CASSSRRLGLGAGELFF.

This chain joins TRBV6-5 and TRBJ1-6; D not certain. The V and J ends lost 8 bases and 10 bases respectively, with 15 bases between them. The CDR3 is made up of 13 amino acids. Germline-derived CDR1 and CDR2 are MNHEY and SVGAGI. The CDR3 DNA follows: TGTGCCAGCCAAAGGACGAAACCATCACCCCTCCACTTT. This sequence encodes CASQRTKPSPLHF.

V usage is TRBV10-1 and J usage is TRBJ1-1, with a weak D call TRBD1 (5 bases). Trimming removed 6 bases from V and 1 base from J, with 9 bases in between. CDR3 length equals 13 residues. CDR1 is WNHNN and CDR2 is SYGVQD in the germline V gene (reference sequence). CDR3 residues: CASSSGTNTEAFF. The CDR3 nucleotides are TGCGCCAGCAGCTCCGGGACGAACACTGAAGCTTTCTTT.

The chain couples TRBV2 to TRBJ2-7; 8 nucleotides align to TRBD2. Germline trimming cut 2 bases from V and 0 bases from J; bases unmatched to any gene: 6. Germline CDR1 reads SNHLY; CDR2 reads FYNNEI. CDR3 length: 16 residues. CDR3 DNA sequence: TGTGCCAGCAGTGAACTCCCTAGCGGGCGCTCCTACGAGCAGTACTTC. Translating it yields CASSELPSGRSYEQYF. The variable domain in full, with the rest retrieved from reference TRBV2 and TRBJ2-7, is EPEVTQTPSHQVTQMGQEVILRCVPISNHLYFYWYRQILGQKVEFLVSFYNNEISEKSEIFDDQFSVERPDGSNFTLKIRSTKLEDSAMYFCASSELPSGRSYEQYFGPGTRLTVT.

The chain carries TRBV19 and TRBJ2-7; the match to TRBD1 covers 7 bases. Germline trimming cut 9 bases from V and 5 bases from J; bases unmatched to any gene: 10. Germline V gives CDR1 LNHDA, CDR2 SQIVND (reference sequence). This CDR3 is 13 amino acids long. This CDR3 reads CASEQGIGNEQYF. DNA for the CDR3: TGTGCCAGCGAACAGGGGATTGGGAACGAGCAGTACTTC.

This clone was recorded a few times. The V gene is TRBV3-1 (or the pseudogene TRBV3-2), the J gene TRBJ1-2, with 10 positions matching TRBD1. The trim removed 0 bases at V and 8 bases at J, leaving 6 bases unmatched. This CDR3 comprises 15 residues. The germline CDR1 and CDR2 sequences are LGHDT and YNNKEL (reference sequence). CDR3 sequence reads: CASSQEGTGVEGYTF. The DNA of the CDR3 is TGTGCCAGCAGCCAAGAGGGGACAGGGGTGGAGGGCTACACCTTC.

This rearrangement joins TRBV7-8 to TRBJ1-1, with 7 bases that match TRBD1. Trimming at V came to 5 bases and at J to 1 base, leaving 4 bases not matched to a gene. The CDR3 has 14 residues. From germline, CDR1 is SGHVS and CDR2 FQNEAQ. Here the CDR3 DNA reads TGTGCCAGCAGCCGAGGACAGGAGAACACTGAAGCTTTCTTT. This sequence encodes CASSRGQENTEAFF.

The chain uses TRBV4-1 and TRBJ1-3, with D tentatively TRBD1 (5 bases). Germline CDR1 is MGHRA and CDR2 is YSYEKL. This CDR3 is 19 amino acids long. The V and J ends lost 5 bases and 4 bases respectively, with 27 bases between them. CDR3 region: CASSDFPQGEGFSGNTIYF. In DNA form, the CDR3 reads TGCGCCAGCAGCGATTTCCCTCAGGGTGAGGGCTTCTCCGGAAACACCATATATTTT.

The CDR3 bases are TGTGCCATCAGTGATTCGGTAGGCAGGGACTCCTATGGCTACACCTTC. Protein: CAISDSVGRDSYGYTF. The chain combines TRBV10-3 with TRBJ1-2, with a weak D call TRBD1 (5 bases). The germline V gene encodes CDR1 ENHRY and CDR2 SYGVKD. The CDR3 spans 16 residues. Between the trimmed V and J ends, which lost 3 bases and 4 bases, there was a span of 18 bases.

This chain connects TRBV6-5 to TRBJ1-4, with D perhaps TRBD1 (5 bases). The CDR3 contains 15 residues. The germline V and J ends were trimmed by 7 bases and 0 bases, with 12 bases remaining between them. Germline V gene lookup returns CDR1 MNHEY and CDR2 SVGAGI. The chain's CDR3 is CASIRAESTNEKLFF. CDR3 nucleotide sequence: TGTGCCAGCATCAGGGCAGAATCAACTAATGAAAAACTGTTTTTT.

The chain carries TRBV3-1 (or the pseudogene TRBV3-2) and TRBJ2-5; the D gene is possibly TRBD2 (5 bases). Trimming shortened V by 1 base and J by 8 bases, and 11 bases separated the two germline ends. The germline V gene has CDR1 LGHDT and CDR2 YNNKEL (reference sequence). The CDR3 contains 13 residues. The CDR3 DNA follows: TGTGCCAGCAGCCAAGCTAGCCGGGGAACCCAGTACTTC. This translates into CASSQASRGTQYF.

The chain's CDR3 is CASSPLGEGGNEQFF. CDR3 DNA: TGTGCCAGCTCACCACTGGGAGAAGGGGGGAATGAGCAGTTCTTC. The V call is TRBV18, the J call TRBJ2-1; D tentatively fits TRBD1 or TRBD2 (6 bases each). Germline lookup yields CDR1 KGHSH and CDR2 LQKENI. The CDR3 extends over 15 amino acids. The ends were cut back, 1 base at V and 7 bases at J, with 14 bases in the middle.

This clone was recorded a few times. The gene calls are TRBV7-9 and TRBJ2-3; D is perhaps TRBD1 or TRBD2 (7 bases each). The CDR3 length is 15 residues. V was clipped by 3 bases and J by 5 bases, with 15 bases between them. Germline V gene lookup returns CDR1 SEHNR and CDR2 FQNEAQ (reference sequence). In DNA, the CDR3 is TGTGCCAGCAGCTTTCGGGGCAGGGGGGGAGATACGCAGTATTTT. Translated: CASSFRGRGGDTQYF.